Sequencing of this TCR beta chain was carried out in a study of neurological immune-mediated disorders. Whole-study findings and limits: No CDR3 amino acid sequences were shared by expanded clones across subjects, suggesting private repertoires in all groups.

Volunteers at a blood bank in Maryland, USA, were the healthy controls. With 2 bases clipped from V and 4 bases from J, the junction kept 3 bases outside the gene matches. The CDR3 has 15 amino acids. The germline gives CDR1 SGHVS, CDR2 FQNEAQ. The cDNA came from 5'RACE with 10-nucleotide random UMIs. Sequencing of 15-18 subjects in each run yielded over 160 million TCR-beta sequences. TCRdb re-called the 5' RACE reads with MiXCR, one entry per CDR3 protein. The sample holds tens of thousands of distinct CDR3 sequences; 4% to 5.5% are singletons and the top ten take 23%. This clonotype appeared many times. Its antigen is not identified.

The TCR was taken from a man aged 18-30 years in good health. Sequenced: PBMCs. The chain has TRBV7-8 and TRBJ2-1; 9 positions agree with TRBD2. The CDR3 is CASSLSGGLYNEQFF. The CDR3 DNA reads TGTGCCAGCAGCTTAAGCGGGGGGTTATACAATGAGCAGTTCTTC.